This T cell receptor beta chain is from a study of blood T cell repertoires in COVID-19. Study at large: The samples span acute and convalescent COVID-19 from the United States, Italy and Spain.

In its sample, this clone was seen once. Germline V CDR1 and CDR2: SGHDN, FVKESK. Germline trimming cut 4 bases from V and 4 bases from J; bases unmatched to any gene: 4. The length of the CDR3 is 13 residues. One Seattle source followed patients from active infection through their disease course. Original processing methods: Reference gene primers were amplified, and this amplification served to estimate nucleated cell counts. The data were produced by immunoSEQ multiplex PCR, yet TCRdb's version contains in-frame clones alone and is incomplete. The V and J calls and clone size come from that table; D and trimming were worked out from the DNA. The sample has a few hundred thousand clones, 88% seen once.

The receptor was derived from a woman between 65 and 79 years old with COVID-19, enrolled during active disease. The V and J genes are TRBV14 and TRBJ2-7, with 7 bases matching TRBD1. Sequencing was done on a sample of peripheral blood. CDR3 loop: CASSRDRGYEQYF. The CDR3 nucleotides are TGTGCCAGCAGCCGGGACAGAGGTTACGAGCAGTACTTC.